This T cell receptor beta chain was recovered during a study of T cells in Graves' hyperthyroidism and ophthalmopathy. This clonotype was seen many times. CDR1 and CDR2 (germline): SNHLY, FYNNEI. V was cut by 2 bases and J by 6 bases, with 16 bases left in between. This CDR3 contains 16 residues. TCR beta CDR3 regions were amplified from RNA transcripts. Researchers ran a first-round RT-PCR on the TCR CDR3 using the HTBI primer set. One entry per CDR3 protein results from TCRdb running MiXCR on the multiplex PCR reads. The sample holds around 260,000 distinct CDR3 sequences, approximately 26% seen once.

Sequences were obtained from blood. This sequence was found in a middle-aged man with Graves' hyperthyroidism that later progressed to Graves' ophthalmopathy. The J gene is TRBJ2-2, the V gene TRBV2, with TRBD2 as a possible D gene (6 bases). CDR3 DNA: TGTGCCAGCAGTGAATACCCAGGGAGGATGTCCGGGGAGCTGTTTTTT. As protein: CASSEYPGRMSGELFF.